The 9 T cell receptor beta chains in this list originate from one sample, sequenced in a study of cytomegalovirus exposure and HLA in healthy donors. PCR employed 60 Vbeta and 13 Jbeta primers. Clones were read by immunoSEQ multiplex PCR, and TCRdb kept only the in-frame ones, dropping some. The table has approximately 140,000 clones, roughly 66% seen once; the top ten hold 1.5% to 2%. Sequenced material: PBMCs. The receptor set was obtained from a woman aged 18-29 years in good health and CMV-seronegative.

This clone was recorded a few times. The CDR3 protein is CASSLRETGVYEQYF. As DNA, the CDR3 is TGTGCCAGCAGCTTACGTGAGACGGGGGTTTACGAGCAGTACTTC. This chain uses TRBV7-2 with TRBJ2-7; D is perhaps TRBD2 (6 bases). The V and J ends lost 2 bases and 4 bases respectively, with 15 bases between them. CDR1 is SGHTA, CDR2 FQGNSA, per germline. The CDR3 length is 15 residues.

The CDR3 DNA reads TGCGCCAGCAGCCATTCGAAACGGGACATGTCCTACGAGCAGTACTTC. Translating gives CASSHSKRDMSYEQYF. The rearrangement joins TRBV4-1 to TRBJ2-7; D perhaps matches TRBD1 (6 bases). The CDR3 totals 16 residues. The germline V and J ends were trimmed by 3 bases and 1 base, with 16 bases remaining between them. Germline V gives CDR1 MGHRA, CDR2 YSYEKL.

The chain recombines TRBV11-2 with TRBJ2-2; no clear D. The CDR3 sequence is 15 residues long. Germline assignment: CDR1 SGHAT and CDR2 FQNNGV. V lost 5 bases to trimming and J lost 7 bases, with 17 bases between them. The CDR3 sequence: CASSLITGKRGELFF. DNA of the CDR3: TGTGCCAGCAGCCTCATAACGGGTAAACGCGGGGAGCTGTTTTTT.

The gene calls are TRBV4-1 and TRBJ1-1; 8 nucleotides agree with TRBD1. Germline trimming cut 3 bases from V and 2 bases from J; bases unmatched to any gene: 8. The CDR3 has 16 residues. Germline V gene lookup returns CDR1 MGHRA and CDR2 YSYEKL. As DNA, the CDR3 is TGCGCCAGCAGCCACAGGACAGGGCGGCTCAACACTGAAGCTTTCTTT. Protein sequence: CASSHRTGRLNTEAFF.

The J gene is TRBJ1-6, the V gene TRBV6-5; tentative D call: TRBD1 (6 bases). The germline V gene encodes CDR1 MNHEY and CDR2 SVGAGI. The CDR3 is 15 amino acids. The V and J ends lost 5 bases and 3 bases respectively, with 11 bases between them. The CDR3 loop reads CASSTDSRYNSPLHF. The CDR3 DNA reads TGTGCCAGCAGTACGGACAGCCGCTATAATTCACCCCTCCACTTT.

This clone has more than one count but fewer than ten. V and J are TRBV19 and TRBJ2-3; 9 bases match TRBD2. V lost 4 bases to trimming and J lost 5 bases; unmatched junction nucleotides: 10. The CDR3 is 16 amino acids. Germline loops: CDR1 LNHDA, CDR2 SQIVND (reference sequence). CDR3 in amino acids: CASSNAGGRAVDTQYF. DNA of the CDR3: TGTGCCAGTAGTAATGCGGGGGGGCGAGCTGTAGATACGCAGTATTTT. The full variable domain, in which reference TRBV19 and TRBJ2-3 provide the parts outside the CDR3, is DGGITQSPKYLFRKEGQNVTLSCEQNLNHDAMYWYRQDPGQGLRLIYYSQIVNDFQKGDIAEGYSVSREKKESFPLTVTSAQKNPTAFYLCASSNAGGRAVDTQYFGPGTRLTVL.

The genes are TRBV10-3 and TRBJ1-2; TRBD1 matches 8 bases. From germline, CDR1 is ENHRY and CDR2 SYGVKD. CDR3 length equals 13 residues. Germline trimming cut 9 bases from V and 3 bases from J; bases unmatched to any gene: 6. Here the CDR3 reads CAIETGDDYGYTF. The CDR3 DNA sequence: TGTGCCATAGAGACAGGGGATGACTATGGCTACACCTTC.

This sequence joins TRBV7-2 and TRBJ2-3; 9 bases are shared with TRBD1. This CDR3 is built from 14 residues. Germline CDR1 SGHTA, CDR2 FQGNSA. J lost 4 bases, V lost 1 base, and 0 bases had no gene match. The CDR3 protein is CASSLGQGADTQYF. The CDR3 region has the DNA TGTGCCAGCAGCTTAGGACAGGGGGCAGATACGCAGTATTTT.

The rearrangement joins TRBV10-3 to TRBJ1-2, with unresolved D. V was cut by 0 bases and J by 13 bases, with 6 bases left in between. Per germline, CDR1 ENHRY and CDR2 SYGVKD. The CDR3 extends over 10 amino acids. The CDR3 reads CAISESKLTF. DNA of the CDR3: TGTGCCATCAGTGAGTCGAAACTCACCTTC.